Sequencing of this TCR beta chain was carried out in a study of cytomegalovirus exposure and HLA in healthy donors. This CDR3 has 13 residues. V lost 8 bases, J lost 0 bases, and 4 bases stayed unmatched. Germline CDR1 and CDR2: MNHNS and SASEGT. In regard to this clone: Its antigen is currently unknown.

Researchers ran the PCR with 60 Vbeta and 13 Jbeta primers. Method: immunoSEQ multiplex PCR; TCRdb's copy keeps in-frame clones and lacks some. Among about 110,000 clones, less than 85% were seen once, and the ten largest hold approximately 2.2%. General study findings and limits: For TCR beta chains, V- and J-gene trimming was later linked to a missense DCLRE1C variant.

The TCR comes from a man aged 18-30 years in good health and CMV-seronegative. Sequencing used PBMCs. The rearrangement links TRBV6-1 to TRBJ2-7, with 7 positions matching TRBD1. The chain's CDR3 is CASRDRNSYEQYF. The CDR3, as DNA: TGTGCCAGCCGGGACAGAAACTCCTACGAGCAGTACTTC.